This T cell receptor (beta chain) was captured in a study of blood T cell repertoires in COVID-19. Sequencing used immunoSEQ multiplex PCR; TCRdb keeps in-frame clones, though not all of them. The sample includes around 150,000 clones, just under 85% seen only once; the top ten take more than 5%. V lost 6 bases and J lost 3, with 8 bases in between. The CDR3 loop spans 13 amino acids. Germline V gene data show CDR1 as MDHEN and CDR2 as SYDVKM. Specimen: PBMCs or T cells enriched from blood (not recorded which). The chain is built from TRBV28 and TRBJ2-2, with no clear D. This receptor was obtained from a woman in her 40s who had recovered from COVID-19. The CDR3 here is CASSYSDTGELFF. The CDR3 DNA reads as TGTGCCAGCAGCTACAGTGACACCGGGGAGCTGTTTTTT.